The rows below give T cell receptor beta chains drawn from one sample of a study of immune evolution from preneoplasia to lung adenocarcinoma. This table comes from immunoSEQ multiplex PCR, and its TCRdb copy is limited to in-frame clones, with some not included. This table has around 8,000 clones, around four fifths appearing once. The sequencing input was FFPE minimally invasive lung adenocarcinoma tissue. The receptors were sampled from a donor older than 65 with lung adenocarcinoma. CDR3s include the opening cysteine and the closing phenylalanine or tryptophan. The order of the fields is D gene, clone size, V gene, J gene, CDR3 length, CDR3 protein, CDR3 DNA. D genes are given only for firm matches. Clone size is shown for a subset of rows, as once, few, many or a class of expanded clone.

d_call: TRBD2
clone_size: NA
v_call: TRBV28
j_call: TRBJ2-1
cdr3_length: 14
cdr3_aa: CASSLQRGRGEQFF
cdr3_nt: TGTGCCAGCAGTTTACAGCGGGGCCGGGGTGAGCAGTTCTTC

d_call: NA
clone_size: NA
v_call: TRBV20-1
j_call: TRBJ2-7
cdr3_length: 10
cdr3_aa: CSAGDTEQYF
cdr3_nt: TGCAGTGCTGGGGATACCGAGCAGTACTTC

d_call: TRBD2
clone_size: NA
v_call: TRBV28
j_call: TRBJ2-2
cdr3_length: 14
cdr3_aa: CASSGGSRTGELFF
cdr3_nt: TGTGCCAGCTCGGGCGGGAGTCGGACCGGGGAGCTGTTTTTT

d_call: NA
clone_size: NA
v_call: TRBV11-2
j_call: TRBJ2-7
cdr3_length: 16
cdr3_aa: CASSLSTGLFTYEQYF
cdr3_nt: TGTGCCAGCAGCTTATCTACAGGTTTATTCACGTACGAGCAGTACTTC

d_call: NA
clone_size: NA
v_call: TRBV4-2
j_call: TRBJ2-7
cdr3_length: 13
cdr3_aa: CASSQGAGYEQYF
cdr3_nt: TGTGCCAGCAGCCAAGGGGCGGGATACGAGCAGTACTTC

d_call: NA
clone_size: few
v_call: TRBV4-2
j_call: TRBJ2-1
cdr3_length: 13
cdr3_aa: CASSQDWGGARFF
cdr3_nt: TGTGCCAGCAGCCAAGATTGGGGCGGGGCCCGGTTCTTC

d_call: TRBD2
clone_size: NA
v_call: TRBV5-1
j_call: TRBJ2-3
cdr3_length: 18
cdr3_aa: CASSLGRRLAESTDTQYF
cdr3_nt: TGCGCCAGCAGCTTGGGACGGCGACTAGCGGAGAGCACAGATACGCAGTATTTT

d_call: NA
clone_size: once
v_call: TRBV6-6
j_call: TRBJ1-1
cdr3_length: 15
cdr3_aa: CASSYPAGRNTEAFF
cdr3_nt: TGTGCCAGCAGTTACCCAGCAGGTCGGAACACTGAAGCTTTCTTT

d_call: NA
clone_size: NA
v_call: TRBV29-1
j_call: TRBJ1-5
cdr3_length: 13
cdr3_aa: CSVGTEENQPQHF
cdr3_nt: TGCAGCGTAGGGACGGAAGAAAATCAGCCCCAGCATTTT

d_call: TRBD1
clone_size: NA
v_call: TRBV28
j_call: TRBJ2-7
cdr3_length: 16
cdr3_aa: CASSLSRTGDGYEQYF
cdr3_nt: TGTGCCAGCAGTTTAAGTCGGACAGGGGACGGCTACGAGCAGTACTTC

d_call: NA
clone_size: NA
v_call: TRBV11-2
j_call: TRBJ2-1
cdr3_length: 10
cdr3_aa: CASRVNEQFF
cdr3_nt: TGTGCCAGCAGGGTAAATGAGCAGTTCTTC

d_call: TRBD2
clone_size: NA
v_call: TRBV9
j_call: TRBJ2-7
cdr3_length: 15
cdr3_aa: CASSAAPGLVYEQYF
cdr3_nt: TGTGCCAGCAGCGCTGCCCCGGGACTAGTCTACGAGCAGTACTTC

d_call: NA
clone_size: NA
v_call: TRBV5-1
j_call: TRBJ2-7
cdr3_length: 14
cdr3_aa: CASSLRRGPYEQYF
cdr3_nt: TGCGCCAGCAGCTTACGTCGGGGCCCTTACGAGCAGTACTTC

d_call: NA
clone_size: medium-sized
v_call: TRBV28
j_call: TRBJ1-5
cdr3_length: 17
cdr3_aa: CASSPGRRLSGNQPQHF
cdr3_nt: TGTGCCAGCAGTCCCGGGAGACGCTTGAGTGGCAATCAGCCCCAGCATTTT

d_call: TRBD2
clone_size: NA
v_call: TRBV5-1
j_call: TRBJ2-1
cdr3_length: 15
cdr3_aa: CASSLGAGGPGEQFF
cdr3_nt: TGCGCCAGCAGCTTGGGAGCGGGAGGGCCCGGTGAGCAGTTCTTC

d_call: NA
clone_size: NA
v_call: TRBV2
j_call: TRBJ1-2
cdr3_length: 18
cdr3_aa: CASSDGYGRTIFNYGYTF
cdr3_nt: TGTGCCAGCAGTGACGGCTACGGACGGACGATTTTTAACTATGGCTACACCTTC

d_call: NA
clone_size: NA
v_call: TRBV7-9
j_call: TRBJ2-3
cdr3_length: 14
cdr3_aa: CASSLLLSTDTQYF
cdr3_nt: TGTGCCAGCAGCTTACTTCTCTCCACAGATACGCAGTATTTT

d_call: NA
clone_size: NA
v_call: TRBV30
j_call: TRBJ1-1
cdr3_length: 15
cdr3_aa: CAWSGLRGPYAEAFF
cdr3_nt: TGTGCCTGGAGTGGCCTCAGGGGCCCCTACGCTGAAGCTTTCTTT

d_call: TRBD1
clone_size: NA
v_call: TRBV2
j_call: TRBJ1-2
cdr3_length: 17
cdr3_aa: CASKRLGFGQVYYGYTF
cdr3_nt: TGTGCCAGCAAACGCCTGGGATTCGGACAGGTGTACTATGGCTACACCTTC

d_call: TRBD2
clone_size: NA
v_call: TRBV7-3
j_call: TRBJ2-4
cdr3_length: 15
cdr3_aa: CASSSGRAPKNIQYF
cdr3_nt: TGTGCCAGCAGTAGCGGGAGGGCCCCCAAAAACATTCAGTACTTC

d_call: NA
clone_size: NA
v_call: TRBV21-1
j_call: TRBJ1-1
cdr3_length: 14
cdr3_aa: CASSNRGQHTEAFF
cdr3_nt: TGTGCCAGCAGCAATCGGGGACAGCACACTGAAGCTTTCTTT

d_call: NA
clone_size: NA
v_call: TRBV7-9
j_call: TRBJ1-1
cdr3_length: 15
cdr3_aa: CASSRPGPGGAEAFF
cdr3_nt: TGTGCCAGCAGTCGTCCGGGACCCGGAGGGGCTGAAGCTTTCTTT

d_call: TRBD2
clone_size: few
v_call: TRBV5-1
j_call: TRBJ2-2
cdr3_length: 15
cdr3_aa: CASSLELAGDGELFF
cdr3_nt: TGCGCCAGCAGCTTGGAACTAGCGGGAGACGGGGAGCTGTTTTTT

d_call: NA
clone_size: NA
v_call: TRBV11-1
j_call: TRBJ2-7
cdr3_length: 15
cdr3_aa: CASSADRSPSYEQYF
cdr3_nt: TGTGCCAGCAGCGCCGACAGGTCCCCCTCCTACGAGCAGTACTTC

d_call: TRBD1
clone_size: few
v_call: TRBV27
j_call: TRBJ2-5
cdr3_length: 15
cdr3_aa: CASSLDRVYQETQYF
cdr3_nt: TGTGCCAGCAGTTTGGACAGGGTGTACCAAGAGACCCAGTACTTC

d_call: NA
clone_size: NA
v_call: TRBV9
j_call: TRBJ1-2
cdr3_length: 12
cdr3_aa: CASSEDSYGYTF
cdr3_nt: TGTGCCAGCAGTGAAGACAGCTATGGCTACACCTTC

d_call: TRBD1
clone_size: NA
v_call: TRBV5-1
j_call: TRBJ2-7
cdr3_length: 14
cdr3_aa: CASSPPDRQYEQYF
cdr3_nt: TGCGCCAGCAGCCCTCCGGACAGGCAATACGAGCAGTACTTC

d_call: NA
clone_size: few
v_call: TRBV27
j_call: TRBJ1-2
cdr3_length: 12
cdr3_aa: CASSLSGLGYTF
cdr3_nt: TGTGCCAGCAGTTTATCAGGGCTTGGCTACACCTTC

d_call: TRBD2
clone_size: NA
v_call: TRBV6-4
j_call: TRBJ2-1
cdr3_length: 14
cdr3_aa: CASSEAGEVNEQFF
cdr3_nt: TGTGCCAGCAGTGAAGCGGGAGAGGTCAATGAGCAGTTCTTC

d_call: NA
clone_size: few
v_call: TRBV19
j_call: TRBJ1-5
cdr3_length: 14
cdr3_aa: CASSGSGANQPQHF
cdr3_nt: TGTGCCAGTAGTGGTTCAGGGGCCAATCAGCCCCAGCATTTT

d_call: TRBD1
clone_size: NA
v_call: TRBV11-2
j_call: TRBJ1-1
cdr3_length: 12
cdr3_aa: CASSTNRGHAFF
cdr3_nt: TGTGCCAGCAGCACAAACAGGGGCCATGCTTTCTTT

d_call: TRBD2
clone_size: NA
v_call: TRBV28
j_call: TRBJ2-3
cdr3_length: 15
cdr3_aa: CASSPPSGLTDTQYF
cdr3_nt: TGTGCCAGCAGCCCCCCTAGCGGACTCACAGATACGCAGTATTTT

d_call: TRBD1
clone_size: NA
v_call: TRBV10-3
j_call: TRBJ1-5
cdr3_length: 14
cdr3_aa: CAISSTGEEQPQHF
cdr3_nt: TGTGCCATCAGTTCGACAGGGGAGGAGCAGCCCCAGCATTTT

d_call: NA
clone_size: NA
v_call: TRBV29-1
j_call: TRBJ1-2
cdr3_length: 15
cdr3_aa: CSVERVGQGNGGYTF
cdr3_nt: TGCAGCGTTGAGCGGGTCGGCCAGGGCAACGGGGGCTACACCTTC

d_call: TRBD1
clone_size: NA
v_call: TRBV5-5
j_call: TRBJ1-5
cdr3_length: 18
cdr3_aa: CASDRVPRGQASNQPQHF
cdr3_nt: TGTGCCAGCGATCGAGTGCCACGTGGACAGGCTAGCAATCAGCCCCAGCATTTT